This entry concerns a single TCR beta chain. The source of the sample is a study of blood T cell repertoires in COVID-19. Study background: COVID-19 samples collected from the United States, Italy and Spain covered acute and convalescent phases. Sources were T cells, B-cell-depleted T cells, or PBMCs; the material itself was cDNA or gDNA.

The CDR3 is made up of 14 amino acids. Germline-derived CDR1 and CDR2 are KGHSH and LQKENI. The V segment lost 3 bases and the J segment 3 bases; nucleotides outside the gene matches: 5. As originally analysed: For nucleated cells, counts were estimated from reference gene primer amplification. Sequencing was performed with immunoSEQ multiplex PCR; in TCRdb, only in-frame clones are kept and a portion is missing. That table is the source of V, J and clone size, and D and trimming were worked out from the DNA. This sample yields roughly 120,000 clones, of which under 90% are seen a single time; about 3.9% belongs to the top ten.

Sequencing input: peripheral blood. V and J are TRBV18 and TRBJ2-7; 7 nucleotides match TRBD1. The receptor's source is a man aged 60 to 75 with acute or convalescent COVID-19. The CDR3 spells CASSPGTEVYEQYF. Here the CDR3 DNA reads TGTGCCAGCTCACCCGGGACAGAAGTCTACGAGCAGTACTTC.